These T cell receptor beta chains were read from a single sample in a study of blood T cell repertoires in COVID-19. This table comes from immunoSEQ multiplex PCR, and its TCRdb copy is limited to in-frame clones, with some not included. The table shows about 270,000 clones, with approximately 90% occurring only once. Sequencing was carried out using PBMCs or T cells enriched from blood (not recorded which). The receptors derive from a man aged 35 to 55 who had been exposed to COVID-19. The CDR3 runs from the conserved cysteine through the conserved F or W. A D gene is named only where the DNA matches it firmly. Clone size is not always given. Where it is, it says once, few, many or a class for expanded clones.

>NA|TRBJ2-1|NA|TRBV20-1
CSASGGGISGRNEQFF
TGCAGTGCTAGTGGGGGCGGGATATCTGGAAGGAATGAGCAGTTCTTC
>NA|TRBJ1-2|NA|TRBV19
CASSIPGQDYGYTF
TGTGCCAGTAGTATTCCAGGGCAAGACTATGGCTACACCTTC
>NA|TRBJ1-2|TRBD1|TRBV14
CASSQERGRMSGQGQSNGYTF
TGTGCCAGCAGCCAAGAACGGGGACGCATGTCGGGACAGGGACAAAGCAATGGCTACACCTTC
>NA|TRBJ2-1|NA|TRBV30
CAWHSGGSYNEQFF
TGTGCCTGGCACTCCGGCGGCTCCTACAATGAGCAGTTCTTC
>NA|TRBJ1-5|TRBD1|TRBV27
CASSLYGIFGGTGNQPQHF
TGTGCCAGCAGTTTATACGGTATATTCGGTGGGACAGGCAATCAGCCCCAGCATTTT
>NA|TRBJ1-1|TRBD1|TRBV12-5
CASGFPGQGPNTEAFF
TGTGCTAGTGGTTTCCCCGGACAGGGCCCGAACACTGAAGCTTTCTTT
>NA|TRBJ1-5|NA|TRBV19
CASSRWAAATYSNQPQHF
TGTGCCAGTAGTAGGTGGGCAGCCGCCACTTATAGCAATCAGCCCCAGCATTTT
>once|TRBJ1-2|NA|TRBV19
CASRRSGQSSSPNYGYTF
TGTGCCAGTAGACGCTCGGGTCAGAGTAGTTCTCCTAACTATGGCTACACCTTC
>NA|TRBJ2-7|NA|TRBV2
CASGGGPAVTYEQYF
TGTGCCAGCGGAGGGGGCCCGGCGGTAACCTACGAGCAGTACTTC
>NA|TRBJ2-7|NA|TRBV19
CASSIAPGTTNFAYEQYF
TGTGCCAGTAGTATAGCTCCCGGGACAACTAATTTCGCCTACGAGCAGTACTTC
>NA|TRBJ2-1|TRBD2|TRBV24-1
CATSDSGTSVHNEQFF
TGTGCCACCAGTGATTCCGGGACTAGCGTACACAATGAGCAGTTCTTC
>NA|TRBJ1-5|NA|TRBV10-3
CAISPNNQPQHF
TGTGCCATCAGCCCTAATAATCAGCCCCAGCATTTT
>NA|TRBJ2-1|NA|TRBV10-3
CAISDVSYNEQFF
TGTGCCATCAGTGACGTCTCCTACAATGAGCAGTTCTTC
>NA|TRBJ2-2|NA|TRBV4-1
CASSQESGATTGELFF
TGCGCCAGCAGCCAAGAATCAGGGGCTACCACCGGGGAGCTGTTTTTT
>NA|TRBJ1-1|NA|TRBV29-1
CSVDFQGGDEAFF
TGCAGCGTTGATTTTCAGGGCGGTGATGAAGCTTTCTTT
>NA|TRBJ2-7|TRBD2|TRBV30
CAWTEGTSGYYEQYF
TGTGCCTGGACCGAGGGGACTAGCGGTTACTACGAGCAGTACTTC
>NA|TRBJ1-2|NA|TRBV3-1/TRBV3-2
CASSPTQEANYGYTF
TGTGCCAGCAGCCCGACACAGGAAGCTAACTATGGCTACACCTTC
>NA|TRBJ2-2|TRBD1|TRBV4-2
CASSHAGQGVTGELFF
TGTGCCAGCAGCCACGCGGGACAGGGGGTCACCGGGGAGCTGTTTTTT
>NA|TRBJ2-3|TRBD2|TRBV30
CAWITPGGATDTQYF
TGTGCCTGGATTACACCGGGAGGGGCCACAGATACGCAGTATTTT
>NA|TRBJ2-5|TRBD2|TRBV10-3
CAIRERLASGSEETQYF
TGTGCCATCAGAGAGCGTCTGGCTAGCGGGAGTGAAGAGACCCAGTACTTC
>NA|TRBJ2-2|NA|TRBV25-1
CASSDRDYTGELFF
TGTGCCAGCAGTGATAGGGACTACACCGGGGAGCTGTTTTTT
>NA|TRBJ2-3|NA|TRBV10-3
CAIRDPGTDTQYF
TGTGCCATCAGAGACCCAGGGACAGATACGCAGTATTTT
>NA|TRBJ2-2|NA|TRBV5-4
CASSLGQGPGTGELFF
TGTGCCAGCAGCTTGGGGCAGGGCCCCGGAACCGGGGAGCTGTTTTTT
>NA|TRBJ2-2|NA|TRBV7-2
CASSSGRQANTGELFF
TGTGCCAGCAGCTCGGGGCGACAGGCGAACACCGGGGAGCTGTTTTTT
>NA|TRBJ2-3|TRBD2|TRBV4-1
CASSQEQPRGGDTQYF
TGCGCCAGCAGCCAAGAACAACCCCGCGGGGGGGATACGCAGTATTTT
>NA|TRBJ2-5|TRBD2|TRBV28
CASSRLAGDETQYF
TGTGCCAGCAGTCGACTAGCGGGAGATGAGACCCAGTACTTC
>NA|TRBJ2-3|NA|TRBV6-6
CASSQGDTQYF
TGTGCCAGCTCGCAGGGAGATACGCAGTATTTT
>NA|TRBJ1-1|NA|TRBV5-1
CASSLGDSNTEAFF
TGCGCCAGCAGCTTGGGTGACAGCAACACTGAAGCTTTCTTT
>NA|TRBJ2-3|TRBD2|TRBV2
CASKLAVTSTDTQYF
TGTGCCAGCAAACTAGCGGTCACTAGCACAGATACGCAGTATTTT
>NA|TRBJ1-6|TRBD1|TRBV4-3
CASSQGTGHSPLHF
TGCGCCAGCAGCCAAGGGACAGGGCATTCACCCCTCCACTTT
>NA|TRBJ2-5|NA|TRBV11-3
CASSPRSGETQYF
TGTGCCAGCAGCCCTCGGAGCGGAGAGACCCAGTACTTC
>NA|TRBJ2-7|NA|TRBV19
CASSNVGVYEQYF
TGTGCCAGTAGTAATGTGGGAGTGTACGAGCAGTACTTC
>NA|TRBJ2-3|NA|TRBV3-1/TRBV3-2
CASSQNELATDTQYF
TGTGCCAGCAGCCAAAATGAGTTAGCCACAGATACGCAGTATTTT
>NA|TRBJ2-5|NA|TRBV19
CASSNHREVGETQYF
TGTGCCAGTAGTAATCACAGGGAAGTAGGGGAGACCCAGTACTTC
>NA|TRBJ2-5|NA|TRBV5-1
CASSLSIGETQETQYF
TGCGCCAGCAGCTTATCAATCGGGGAGACCCAAGAGACCCAGTACTTC
>NA|TRBJ2-2|TRBD1|TRBV27
CASRSEQGALNTGELFF
TGTGCCAGCAGATCGGAACAGGGGGCTTTGAACACCGGGGAGCTGTTTTTT
>NA|TRBJ1-1|NA|TRBV29-1
CSVEVGPGYFPEAFF
TGCAGCGTTGAAGTGGGGCCAGGGTACTTCCCTGAAGCTTTCTTT
>NA|TRBJ2-7|NA|TRBV12-5
CASGLTPYEQYF
TGTGCTAGTGGTTTAACTCCATACGAGCAGTACTTC
>NA|TRBJ2-5|NA|TRBV27
CASSPEATKTQYF
TGTGCCAGCAGTCCTGAGGCGACCAAGACCCAGTACTTC
>NA|TRBJ2-3|TRBD2|TRBV11-2
CASSRLAGGRTDTQYF
TGTGCCAGCAGCCGGTTAGCGGGGGGACGAACAGATACGCAGTATTTT
>NA|TRBJ1-5|TRBD1|TRBV28
CASSLWDRGHQPQHF
TGTGCCAGCAGTTTATGGGACAGGGGGCATCAGCCCCAGCATTTT
>NA|TRBJ1-3|TRBD1|TRBV28
CASGRGHISNTIYF
TGTGCCAGCGGAAGGGGGCACATTTCGAACACCATATATTTT
>NA|TRBJ2-5|NA|TRBV11-2
CASSSRGETQYF
TGTGCCAGCAGCTCCCGAGGGGAGACCCAGTACTTC
>NA|TRBJ2-1|TRBD2|TRBV2
CASRPGTSQHEQFF
TGTGCCAGCAGACCCGGGACTAGCCAGCATGAGCAGTTCTTC
>NA|TRBJ1-2|NA|TRBV19
CASSIGRGSNYGYTF
TGTGCCAGTAGTATAGGGCGGGGATCAAACTATGGCTACACCTTC
>NA|TRBJ2-5|NA|TRBV11-2
CASSSGQQETQYF
TGTGCCAGCAGCTCAGGACAGCAAGAGACCCAGTACTTC
>NA|TRBJ1-2|TRBD1|TRBV5-1
CASSLAFQGVGYTF
TGCGCCAGCAGCTTGGCCTTCCAGGGGGTGGGCTACACCTTC
>NA|TRBJ1-3|NA|TRBV19
CASSIGWGSSGNTIYF
TGTGCCAGTAGTATTGGTTGGGGCTCCTCTGGAAACACCATATATTTT
>NA|TRBJ1-3|TRBD1|TRBV18
CASSVQGPISGNTIYF
TGTGCCAGCTCAGTACAGGGGCCCATCTCTGGAAACACCATATATTTT
>NA|TRBJ2-1|TRBD1|TRBV11-2
CASSSPGQGDNEQFF
TGTGCCAGCAGCTCTCCGGGACAGGGGGACAATGAGCAGTTCTTC
>NA|TRBJ1-3|NA|TRBV30
CAWSGTVGNTIYF
TGTGCCTGGAGTGGGACAGTAGGAAACACCATATATTTT
>NA|TRBJ1-2|TRBD1|TRBV27
CASRGTETNYGYTF
TGTGCCAGCAGAGGGACAGAGACTAACTATGGCTACACCTTC
>NA|TRBJ1-1|NA|TRBV21-1
CASSKARQSNTEAFF
TGTGCCAGCAGCAAAGCGCGACAGTCGAACACTGAAGCTTTCTTT
>NA|TRBJ2-4|NA|TRBV4-1
CASSQDTDIQYF
TGCGCCAGCAGCCAAGATACGGACATTCAGTACTTC
>NA|TRBJ1-2|NA|TRBV6-5
CATNEGYGYTF
TGTGCCACAAATGAGGGCTATGGCTACACCTTC
>few|TRBJ2-1|TRBD1|TRBV19
CASSIRTGYNEQFF
TGTGCCAGTAGTATTAGGACAGGCTACAATGAGCAGTTCTTC
>NA|TRBJ2-1|TRBD2|TRBV6-2/TRBV6-3
CASSYPTSGRINEQFF
TGTGCCAGCAGTTACCCTACTAGCGGGAGGATCAATGAGCAGTTCTTC
>once|TRBJ1-2|TRBD1|TRBV19
CASSFDRGRDTVYGYTF
TGTGCCAGTAGTTTTGACAGGGGGCGAGATACCGTCTATGGCTACACCTTC
>NA|TRBJ2-2|TRBD1|TRBV5-8
CASSLWDRATGELFF
TGTGCCAGCAGCTTGTGGGACAGGGCCACCGGGGAGCTGTTTTTT
>NA|TRBJ1-1|NA|TRBV27
CASSLGGRSEAFF
TGTGCCAGCAGTTTAGGCGGGAGGAGTGAAGCTTTCTTT